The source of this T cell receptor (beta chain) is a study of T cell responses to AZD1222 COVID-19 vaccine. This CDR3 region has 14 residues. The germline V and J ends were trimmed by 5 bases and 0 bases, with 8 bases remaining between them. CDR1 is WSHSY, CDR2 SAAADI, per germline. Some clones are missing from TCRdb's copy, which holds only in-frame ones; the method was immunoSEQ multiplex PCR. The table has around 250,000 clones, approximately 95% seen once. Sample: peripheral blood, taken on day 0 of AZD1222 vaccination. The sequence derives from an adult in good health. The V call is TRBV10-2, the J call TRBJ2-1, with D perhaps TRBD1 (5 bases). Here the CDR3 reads CASSRQSSYNEQFF. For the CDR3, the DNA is TGCGCCAGCAGTCGACAGTCCTCCTACAATGAGCAGTTCTTC.